The 20 T cell receptor beta chains presented below share a single source sample, sequenced in a study of cytomegalovirus exposure and HLA in healthy donors. This table comes from immunoSEQ multiplex PCR, and its TCRdb copy is limited to in-frame clones, with some not included. Found here are 100,000 to 150,000 clones, roughly 90% of them singletons; the top ten hold 1.9%. Input material: PBMCs. The receptors come from a young woman in good health and CMV-seronegative.

The chain employs TRBV19 and TRBJ1-6, with 9 bases matching TRBD1. The CDR3 spans 14 residues. Germline V gene sequence: CDR1 LNHDA, CDR2 SQIVND (reference sequence). V lost 4 bases, J lost 9 bases, and 4 bases stayed unmatched. In nucleotides, the CDR3 is TGTGCCAGTAGTACCGGGACAGGGAGTTCACCCCTCCACTTT. Amino acids: CASSTGTGSSPLHF.

This clone was seen only a few times. The chain uses TRBV2 and TRBJ2-7; 9 bases align to TRBD1. The CDR3 extends over 12 amino acids. Germline V gene sequence: CDR1 SNHLY, CDR2 FYNNEI. The V gene end was trimmed by 9 bases and the J gene end by 5 bases; junction bases not matched to a gene: 5. CDR3 protein: CASGTGFNEQYF. CDR3 sequence (DNA): TGTGCCAGTGGGACAGGGTTTAACGAGCAGTACTTC.

This clone was picked up one time. The V gene is TRBV28, the J gene TRBJ1-1; D ambiguous. Germline V gene sequence: CDR1 MDHEN, CDR2 SYDVKM. This CDR3 region has 16 residues. V gave up 2 bases and J gave up 0 bases, with 13 bases separating them. CDR3 in amino acids: CASSLKTGLLNTEAFF. In nucleotides, the CDR3 is TGTGCCAGCAGTTTAAAGACTGGCTTACTGAACACTGAAGCTTTCTTT.

The chain combines TRBV5-1 with TRBJ1-2; 10 bases match TRBD1. Germline values: CDR1 SGHRS, CDR2 YFSETQ. CDR3 size: 14 residues. J lost 8 bases, V lost 3 bases, and 7 bases had no gene match. The chain's CDR3 is CASSSTGTGDGYTF. CDR3 DNA: TGCGCCAGCAGCTCCACCGGGACAGGGGACGGCTACACCTTC. Based on the CDR3 plus reference TRBV5-1 and TRBJ1-2, the full variable domain is KAGVTQTPRYLIKTRGQQVTLSCSPISGHRSVSWYQQTPGQGLQFLFEYFSETQRNKGNFPGRFSGRQFSNSRSEMNVSTLELGDSALYLCASSSTGTGDGYTFGSGTRLTVV.

J is TRBJ2-6 and V is TRBV28; D uncertain. V lost 4 bases and J lost 0, with 7 bases in between. Germline V gene lookup returns CDR1 MDHEN and CDR2 SYDVKM. The CDR3 length is 15 residues. The chain's CDR3 is CASSSGYSGANVLTF. In DNA, the CDR3 is TGTGCCAGCAGTTCAGGTTACTCTGGGGCCAACGTCCTGACTTTC.

This chain joins TRBV1 and TRBJ2-5; TRBD2 reflects the table's D call only, with no check against the DNA. TRBV1 is a pseudogene locus. CDR3 length equals 13 residues. The CDR3 region has the DNA TGCACCAGCAGCCAAGATTTAAAAGAGACCCAGTACTTC. Its protein is CTSSQDLKETQYF.

The chain employs TRBV7-9 and TRBJ1-2, with D perhaps TRBD1 (5 bases). V lost 5 bases, J lost 4 bases, and 11 bases lay in between. Germline CDR1 reads SEHNR; CDR2 reads FQNEAQ (reference sequence). The length of the CDR3 is 13 residues. CDR3 loop: CASSPGTFYGYTF. The DNA for the CDR3 is TGTGCCAGCAGCCCGGGGACTTTCTATGGCTACACCTTC.

The chain uses TRBV5-1 and TRBJ2-3; tentative D call: TRBD1 (6 bases). Germline lookup yields CDR1 SGHRS and CDR2 YFSETQ. The V end was cut by 1 base, the J end by 5 bases, with 20 bases between. This CDR3 region has 17 residues. CDR3 in DNA: TGCGCCAGCAGCTTGATCTTCACAGGGAGCAGGGGAGATACGCAGTATTTT. This gives the protein CASSLIFTGSRGDTQYF. Combining the CDR3 with reference TRBV5-1 and TRBJ2-3 gives the whole variable domain KAGVTQTPRYLIKTRGQQVTLSCSPISGHRSVSWYQQTPGQGLQFLFEYFSETQRNKGNFPGRFSGRQFSNSRSEMNVSTLELGDSALYLCASSLIFTGSRGDTQYFGPGTRLTVL.

This chain connects TRBV18 to TRBJ2-3; 8 bases are a match to TRBD2. CDR1 KGHSH and CDR2 LQKENI come from the germline V gene. Germline trimming cut 2 bases from V and 4 bases from J; bases unmatched to any gene: 2. The CDR3 consists of 14 residues. The CDR3 sequence is CASSPTGGPDTQYF. CDR3 coding DNA: TGTGCCAGCTCACCAACGGGGGGGCCAGATACGCAGTATTTT.

The chain is built from TRBV7-2 and TRBJ2-7; D call uncertain. Germline-derived CDR1 and CDR2 are SGHTA and FQGNSA. V was trimmed by 3 bases and J by 2 bases, leaving 17 bases between them. The CDR3 is made up of 16 amino acids. The CDR3 DNA is TGTGCCAGCAGCTTTGAGAGTACCGGTCTAACCTACGAGCAGTACTTC. Encoded protein: CASSFESTGLTYEQYF.

The V gene is TRBV25-1, the J gene TRBJ2-7; 11 bases align to TRBD2. The CDR3 has 13 residues. The V and J ends lost 4 bases and 7 bases, in that order; junction bases with no gene match: 3. CDR1 and CDR2 (germline): MGHDK, SYGVNS. The CDR3 region is CASSVAGGQEQYF. The CDR3 DNA reads as TGTGCCAGCAGTGTAGCGGGAGGGCAAGAGCAGTACTTC.

This clone was recorded only once. The rearrangement joins TRBV19 to TRBJ1-2, with D tentatively TRBD1 (6 bases). V gave up 5 bases and J gave up 8 bases, with 12 bases separating them. CDR1 and CDR2 from the germline V gene are LNHDA and SQIVND (reference sequence). CDR3 length: 12 amino acids. CDR3 DNA: TGTGCCAGTAGTCCAAAGACAGGCGGCTACACCTTC. Amino acid sequence: CASSPKTGGYTF.

The J gene is TRBJ1-1, the V gene TRBV5-6; TRBD1 is a possible D gene (5 bases). Trimming pared 2 bases from V and 5 bases from J, leaving 10 bases between. Germline CDR1 is SGHDT and CDR2 is YYEEEE. CDR3 length equals 13 residues. CDR3 in DNA: TGTGCCAGCAGCTTATCAGGGATGACTGAAGCTTTCTTT. This codes for CASSLSGMTEAFF.

CDR3 region: CSALNTAEQYF. The CDR3 DNA follows: TGCAGTGCCCTCAACACCGCCGAGCAGTACTTC. The gene calls are TRBV20-1 and TRBJ2-7; D gene unclear. This CDR3 is built from 11 residues. Trimming left V 6 bases short and J 6 bases short, with 12 bases between. CDR1 DFQATT and CDR2 SNEGSKA come from the germline V gene (reference sequence).

The rearrangement uses TRBV29-1 and TRBJ2-4; tentative D call: TRBD1 (6 bases). The CDR3 is made up of 14 amino acids. Germline loops: CDR1 SQVTM, CDR2 ANQGSEA. V was clipped by 3 bases and J by 8 bases, with 17 bases between them. The CDR3 DNA follows: TGCAGCGTTGAGAAAGGACAGTCAGGAGACATTCAGTACTTC. It is translated as CSVEKGQSGDIQYF.

The chain uses TRBV7-2 and TRBJ1-3; D is ambiguous. CDR1 is SGHTA, CDR2 FQGNSA, per germline. CDR3 size: 15 residues. The V and J ends lost 2 bases and 0 bases respectively, with 8 bases between them. CDR3 loop: CASSLHSSSGNTIYF. The CDR3 DNA reads TGTGCCAGCAGCTTACACTCGAGCTCTGGAAACACCATATATTTT.

This CDR3 is CASSFLLLNTEAFF. CDR3 sequence (DNA): TGTGCCAGCAGTTTTTTACTCCTCAACACTGAAGCTTTCTTT. The chain recombines TRBV28 with TRBJ1-1; D is ambiguous. CDR1 and CDR2 (germline): MDHEN, SYDVKM. The CDR3 length is 14 residues. The V end was cut by 3 bases, the J end by 2 bases, with 10 bases between.

The chain combines TRBV15 with TRBJ2-1, with TRBD2 as a possible D gene (5 bases). The length of the CDR3 is 16 residues. The germline V and J ends were trimmed by 0 bases and 6 bases, with 15 bases remaining between them. The germline V gene encodes CDR1 LNHNV and CDR2 YYDKDF (reference sequence). In DNA form, the CDR3 reads TGTGCCACCAGCAGAGATCCGGTACTAGGAGTCAATGAGCAGTTCTTC. Its protein product is CATSRDPVLGVNEQFF.

This sequence joins TRBV9 and TRBJ2-1; 8 positions agree with TRBD2. CDR1 and CDR2 (germline): SGDLS, YYNGEE. V shed 2 bases, J shed 0 bases, and the junction held 13 bases outside the gene matches. The CDR3 has 19 amino acids. CDR3 in amino acids: CASSVSGGGTTSSYNEQFF. The CDR3 bases are TGTGCCAGCAGCGTCTCCGGCGGGGGGACTACTAGCTCCTACAATGAGCAGTTCTTC.

The V call is TRBV28, the J call TRBJ2-1; no reliable D call. Germline-derived CDR1 and CDR2 are MDHEN and SYDVKM. V was pared by 6 bases and J by 0 bases, with 15 bases between. The CDR3 has 16 amino acids. Here the CDR3 DNA reads TGTGCCAGCAGATACAGACCCTCGAGCTCCTACAATGAGCAGTTCTTC. Residues: CASRYRPSSSYNEQFF.